This T cell receptor (beta chain) was sequenced for a study of T cell changes during pregnancy in multiple sclerosis. TCRdb's copy holds only in-frame clones and misses some; the assay was immunoSEQ multiplex PCR. In the table there are approximately 63,000 clones, about nine tenths of which are singletons. After removal of 1 base from V and 4 bases from J, the junction contained 14 bases not matched to a gene. The length of the CDR3 is 18 residues. Germline-derived CDR1 and CDR2 are SGHTA and FQGNSA. The J gene is TRBJ2-3, the V gene TRBV7-2; TRBD2 agrees at 7 bases. The receptor's source is a female donor in good health, enrolled as a control in a pregnancy study. This material consisted of peripheral blood, taken in the third trimester of pregnancy. CDR3 DNA sequence: TGTGCCAGCAGCTTAGGTCCGACTAGCAGTCACGGTTCAGATACGCAGTATTTT. Translating gives CASSLGPTSSHGSDTQYF.